What follows are 20 T cell receptor beta chains derived from one specimen sequenced in a study of shared clonotypes between healthy human individuals. In the naive CD8 group, cells lacked CD45RO and were positively selected for CCR7, so terminally differentiated effector memory CD45RA+ cells were left out. Profiling relied on immunoSEQ multiplex PCR, and the TCRdb table lists in-frame clones only, not all of them. Found here are approximately 2,000,000 clones, 90% to 95% of them singletons; the top ten hold around 1.8%. Sequenced material: naive CD8+ T cells from PBMCs. The source is a young man in good health. Some clones in this sample may be carry-over from other donors' samples.

This sequence joins TRBV27 and TRBJ1-1; no clear D. The germline gives CDR1 MNHEY, CDR2 SMNVEV (reference sequence). The CDR3 runs to 16 residues. The V end lost 6 bases, the J end lost 1 base, and 18 bases lay between the germline ends. CDR3: CASSRKPGQPNTEAFF. The CDR3 coding sequence is TGTGCCAGCAGCCGTAAACCCGGGCAGCCGAACACTGAAGCTTTCTTT.

The gene calls are TRBV14 and TRBJ2-7, with D hard to call. Germline loops: CDR1 SGHDN, CDR2 FVKESK. This CDR3 has 13 residues. V lost 4 bases and J 7 bases, leaving 14 bases between the germline ends. The CDR3 loop is CASSPLVGREQYF. CDR3 nucleotides: TGTGCCAGCAGCCCGCTGGTGGGCAGGGAGCAGTACTTC. The whole variable domain, remainder taken from reference TRBV14 and TRBJ2-7, is EAGVTQFPSHSVIEKGQTVTLRCDPISGHDNLYWYRRVMGKEIKFLLHFVKESKQDESGMPNNRFLAERTGGTYSTLKVQPAELEDSGVYFCASSPLVGREQYFGPGTRLTVT.

The V and J genes are TRBV27 and TRBJ2-3; no clear D. CDR3 size: 16 residues. Germline V lookup: CDR1 MNHEY, CDR2 SMNVEV (reference sequence). V dropped 3 bases and J dropped 2 bases, with 15 bases sitting between them. CDR3 bases: TGTGCCAGCAGTTTGGCCTCCCGCAGCCCCACAGATACGCAGTATTTT. This sequence encodes CASSLASRSPTDTQYF.

J is TRBJ2-2 and V is TRBV27; D call uncertain. The CDR3 covers 17 residues. CDR1 is MNHEY and CDR2 is SMNVEV in the germline V gene (reference sequence). Deletions cut 3 bases from V and 0 bases from J, with 14 bases between. CDR3 nucleotides: TGTGCCAGCAGTTTTTCCCCCGCAGCGACGAACACCGGGGAGCTGTTTTTT. Protein product: CASSFSPAATNTGELFF.

V and J are TRBV11-3 and TRBJ2-1; tentatively, D is TRBD1 or TRBD2 (7 bases each). CDR1 and CDR2 from the germline V gene are SGHNT and YENEEA. The CDR3 runs 15 residues. V dropped 5 bases and J dropped 6 bases, with 17 bases sitting between them. This CDR3 is CASSQRGGDSNEQFF. The CDR3 DNA is TGTGCCAGCAGCCAGCGTGGGGGGGACAGCAATGAGCAGTTCTTC.

The chain recombines TRBV7-9 with TRBJ2-5; 8 bases agree with TRBD1. Trimming cost V 3 bases and J 2 bases; bases outside gene matches: 2. The germline V gene encodes CDR1 SEHNR and CDR2 FQNEAQ (reference sequence). The CDR3 consists of 14 residues. CDR3 bases: TGTGCCAGCAGCTTGGACAGGGAGCAAGAGACCCAGTACTTC. Its translation is CASSLDREQETQYF.

The chain is built from TRBV28 and TRBJ2-1; the D call may be TRBD1 or TRBD2 (7 bases each). CDR1 is MDHEN, CDR2 SYDVKM, per germline. There are 17 residues in the CDR3. Trimming took off 4 bases at V and 3 bases at J, with 19 bases between the two ends. The CDR3 sequence: CASSSDREGPLYNEQFF. The CDR3, as DNA: TGTGCCAGCAGTTCCGACAGGGAGGGGCCGCTCTACAATGAGCAGTTCTTC.

In nucleotides, the CDR3 is TGTGCCAGCAGTACCATAGCGGAAAACTCCTACAATGAGCAGTTCTTC. It encodes CASSTIAENSYNEQFF. V gene TRBV28 combines with J gene TRBJ2-1, with a weak D call TRBD2 (6 bases). Germline V gene data show CDR1 as MDHEN and CDR2 as SYDVKM. The CDR3 contains 16 residues. V lost 5 bases to trimming and J lost 0 bases, with 14 bases between them.

The chain combines TRBV13 with TRBJ2-5; 7 bases are shared with TRBD2. Trimming at V came to 6 bases and at J to 1 base, leaving 5 bases not matched to a gene. CDR3 length equals 14 residues. In germline, CDR1 is PRHDT, CDR2 FYEKMQ (reference sequence). The CDR3 DNA follows: TGTGCCAGCAGACCTAGCGGAACCCAAGAGACCCAGTACTTC. Translated: CASRPSGTQETQYF.

The chain carries TRBV2 and TRBJ2-2, with unresolved D. V dropped 8 bases and J dropped 1 base, with 8 bases sitting between them. CDR3 length equals 13 residues. Germline V lookup: CDR1 SNHLY, CDR2 FYNNEI. Here the CDR3 DNA reads TGTGCCAGCGATCCAGGGAACACCGGGGAGCTGTTTTTT. Its translation is CASDPGNTGELFF.

The gene calls are TRBV9 and TRBJ2-3; D ambiguous. V was clipped by 4 bases and J by 6 bases, with 6 bases between them. Germline lookup yields CDR1 SGDLS and CDR2 YYNGEE. This CDR3 is 11 amino acids long. DNA of the CDR3: TGTGCCAGCAGCTCCGCGGATACGCAGTATTTT. It specifies CASSSADTQYF.

The CDR3 sequence: CASSTIIGSGGYTF. The CDR3, as DNA: TGTGCCAGCAGTACTATTATAGGGTCCGGCGGCTACACCTTC. This chain uses TRBV25-1 with TRBJ1-2; unclear D gene. Germline CDR1 is MGHDK and CDR2 is SYGVNS. This CDR3 has 14 amino acids. With 5 bases removed from V and 8 bases from J, the gap between germline ends came to 18 bases.

V and J are TRBV6-1 and TRBJ1-1, with 8 bases lining up with TRBD1. Trimming cost V 5 bases and J 4 bases; bases outside gene matches: 6. CDR1 MNHNS and CDR2 SASEGT come from the germline V gene. This CDR3 comprises 14 residues. The CDR3 is CASSPRGLSTEAFF. Here the CDR3 DNA reads TGTGCCAGCAGTCCCAGGGGGCTGAGCACTGAAGCTTTCTTT.

V usage is TRBV27 and J usage is TRBJ1-1; a possible D gene is TRBD1 (5 bases). Germline loops: CDR1 MNHEY, CDR2 SMNVEV (reference sequence). CDR3 size: 13 residues. The V end was cut by 8 bases, the J end by 8 bases, with 18 bases between. CDR3 nucleotide sequence: TGTGCCAGCCTCGGGGAGGGGCTAACGGAAGCTTTCTTT. This translates into CASLGEGLTEAFF.

V usage is TRBV29-1 and J usage is TRBJ2-7; D uncertain. This CDR3 has 13 amino acids. Trimming took 7 bases from V and 0 from J, leaving 13 bases between them. CDR1 is SQVTM and CDR2 is ANQGSEA in the germline V gene. In nucleotides, the CDR3 is TGCAGCGCAGCTCCGCGGAACTCCTACGAGCAGTACTTC. Residues: CSAAPRNSYEQYF.

The rearrangement uses TRBV7-2 and TRBJ2-2; D is unresolved. Germline CDR1 SGHTA, CDR2 FQGNSA. V lost 6 bases, J lost 9 bases, and 11 bases lay in between. CDR3 length equals 12 residues. In DNA, the CDR3 is TGTGCCAGCAGTTATCTAGTACGGGAGCTGTTTTTT. Its protein product is CASSYLVRELFF.

This chain links TRBV28 with TRBJ2-5, with 7 bases matching TRBD1. The CDR3 has 14 amino acids. J was trimmed by 4 bases and V by 2 bases; bases with no gene match: 4. CDR1 and CDR2 from the germline V gene are MDHEN and SYDVKM. The CDR3 region has the DNA TGTGCCAGCAGTTTACAGGGGGTGGGAGAGACCCAGTACTTC. Translated, it gives CASSLQGVGETQYF.

The chain recombines TRBV27 with TRBJ1-5; D ambiguous. Per the germline V gene, CDR1 is MNHEY and CDR2 is SMNVEV (reference sequence). V shed 6 bases and J shed 0 bases, with 9 bases lying between them. CDR3 length: 14 residues. The DNA of the CDR3 is TGTGCCAGCAGAAACTTAGATAGCAATCAGCCCCAGCATTTT. Translating it yields CASRNLDSNQPQHF.

The chain recombines TRBV2 with TRBJ2-7, with TRBD1 identical over 7 bases. The CDR3 length is 14 residues. Per the germline V gene, CDR1 is SNHLY and CDR2 is FYNNEI. Losses at the gene ends were 8 bases for V and 1 base for J; bases not matched to a gene: 8. The CDR3 sequence: CASRTGTVSYEQYF. CDR3 in DNA: TGTGCCAGCCGCACCGGGACAGTTTCCTACGAGCAGTACTTC. Complete variable domain (other parts from reference TRBV2 and TRBJ2-7): EPEVTQTPSHQVTQMGQEVILRCVPISNHLYFYWYRQILGQKVEFLVSFYNNEISEKSEIFDDQFSVERPDGSNFTLKIRSTKLEDSAMYFCASRTGTVSYEQYFGPGTRLTVT.

This rearrangement joins TRBV25-1 to TRBJ1-1; no definite D call. CDR1 and CDR2 from the germline V gene are MGHDK and SYGVNS. Trimming removed 4 bases at V and 6 bases at J, with 6 bases between. The CDR3 covers 11 residues. CDR3 in amino acids: CASSVSAEAFF. CDR3 DNA: TGTGCCAGCAGTGTTTCCGCTGAAGCTTTCTTT. The full variable domain, with the rest looked up from reference TRBV25-1 and TRBJ1-1, is EADIYQTPRYLVIGTGKKITLECSQTMGHDKMYWYQQDPGMELHLIHYSYGVNSTEKGDLSSESTVSRIRTEHFPLTLESARPSHTSQYLCASSVSAEAFFGQGTRLTVV.